This TCR beta chain appears in the sequencing data of a study of T cell repertoires in cytomegalovirus infection. Study at large: Public TCR beta signatures provided an indication of both CMV infection and a matching HLA type.

General study points: The study identified carriers of CMV plus the relevant HLA from cumulative public TCR beta family frequency.

MiXCR, applied by TCRdb to the reads, yields one record per CDR3 protein. This sample has over 150,000 distinct CDR3 sequences; approximately 15% occur once, and the top ten carry around 27%. This clonotype was observed a few times. The antigen is unknown. Germline CDR1 is SGHNT and CDR2 is YENEEA. The CDR3 runs to 12 residues. V gave up 6 bases and J gave up 4 bases, with 9 bases separating them. The sequenced sample consisted of PBMCs. The gene calls are TRBV11-3 and TRBJ1-1; tentative D call: TRBD1 (5 bases). The receptor comes from a human donor in good health (CMV status not recorded). Some clones in this sample may be carry-over from other donors' samples. In DNA, the CDR3 is TGTGCCAGCAGGGGGCCAGGCACTGAAGCTTTCTTT. This translates into CASRGPGTEAFF.